A selection of T cell receptor beta chains follows, all from one sample in a study of blood T cell repertoires in COVID-19. The table came from immunoSEQ multiplex PCR; TCRdb's copy has only in-frame clones and leaves some out. This sample yields 400,000 to 450,000 clones, of which about 91% are seen a single time; around 1.5% belongs to the top ten. Sequenced material: peripheral blood. Every receptor here comes from a middle-aged woman with COVID-19, enrolled during active disease. Each CDR3 is given with its conserved first and last residue. D genes are given only for firm matches. Only part of the rows carry a size: once, few, many, or a class if the clone is expanded.

D	V	J	size	CDR3	DNA
TRBD1	TRBV7-9	TRBJ1-1	NA	CAKGGANMNTEAFF	TGTGCTAAAGGGGGCGCGAACATGAACACTGAAGCTTTCTTT
TRBD1	TRBV6-5	TRBJ1-4	NA	CASVDRENRNEKLFF	TGTGCCAGCGTAGACAGGGAGAATCGGAATGAAAAACTGTTTTTT
NA	TRBV4-3	TRBJ2-1	once	CASSRGTSSSYNEQFF	TGCGCCAGCAGCCGGGGGACTTCCAGCTCCTACAATGAGCAGTTCTTC
TRBD1	TRBV7-2	TRBJ1-1	NA	CASSLQTGSTEAFF	TGTGCCAGCAGCTTGCAGACAGGGAGCACTGAAGCTTTCTTT
NA	TRBV5-6	TRBJ2-2	NA	CASSLMGVGTGELFF	TGTGCCAGCAGCTTAATGGGAGTTGGGACCGGGGAGCTGTTTTTT
TRBD2	TRBV12-5	TRBJ2-1	NA	CASGLAGVNEQFF	TGTGCTAGTGGTCTAGCGGGAGTGAATGAGCAGTTCTTC
TRBD1	TRBV7-3	TRBJ1-2	NA	CASSTRQGQSYTF	TGTGCCAGCAGCACAAGACAGGGGCAAAGCTACACCTTC
NA	TRBV30	TRBJ1-5	once	CAWSLDSNQPQHF	TGTGCCTGGAGCCTAGATAGCAATCAGCCCCAGCATTTT
TRBD2	TRBV4-1	TRBJ2-3	once	CASSQGGSGGKSTQYF	TGCGCCAGCAGCCAAGGGGGTAGCGGGGGGAAAAGCACGCAGTATTTT
TRBD1	TRBV7-2	TRBJ1-2	NA	CASSLDRGQGALLNYGYTF	TGTGCCAGCAGCTTAGATAGGGGACAGGGCGCCCTACTCAACTATGGCTACACCTTC
TRBD2	TRBV6-5	TRBJ2-3	NA	CASSYSLAGGTDTQYF	TGTGCCAGCAGTTATTCCCTAGCGGGGGGTACAGATACGCAGTATTTT
NA	TRBV6-5	TRBJ1-4	NA	CASGKGGNEKLFF	TGTGCCAGCGGCAAAGGGGGAAATGAAAAACTGTTTTTT
TRBD1	TRBV15	TRBJ2-2	once	CATSREPGQGFGELFF	TGTGCCACCAGCAGGGAGCCGGGACAGGGATTCGGGGAGCTGTTTTTT
TRBD1	TRBV2	TRBJ2-1	NA	CASSGGQGFWNEQFF	TGTGCCAGCAGTGGGGGACAGGGGTTTTGGAATGAGCAGTTCTTC
TRBD1	TRBV20-1	TRBJ2-3	once	CSASRTGASTDTQYF	TGCAGTGCTAGTCGGACAGGGGCTAGCACAGATACGCAGTATTTT
TRBD2	TRBV27	TRBJ2-1	NA	CASSRTSGSLYNEQFF	TGTGCCAGCAGTAGGACTAGCGGGAGTCTTTACAATGAGCAGTTCTTC
NA	TRBV7-2	TRBJ2-3	NA	CASSLDTRKDTQYF	TGTGCCAGCAGCTTAGACACTAGGAAAGATACGCAGTATTTT
NA	TRBV7-2	TRBJ1-6	NA	CASSLGGTPSPLHF	TGTGCCAGCAGCCTAGGGGGGACACCCTCACCCCTCCACTTT
TRBD1	TRBV10-3	TRBJ1-2	NA	CAISEATGLANYGYTF	TGTGCCATCAGTGAGGCGACAGGGTTAGCTAACTATGGCTACACCTTC
NA	TRBV5-5	TRBJ1-6	NA	CASSLNRDLSYSPLHF	TGTGCCAGCAGCTTGAACAGGGATCTATCCTATTCACCCCTCCACTTT
TRBD1	TRBV5-1	TRBJ2-6	NA	CASSWGQGGTGANVLTF	TGCGCCAGCAGCTGGGGACAGGGTGGGACTGGGGCCAACGTCCTGACTTTC
NA	TRBV10-3	TRBJ1-3	NA	CAISEGRGSGNTIYF	TGTGCCATCAGTGAGGGGAGGGGATCTGGAAACACCATATATTTT
TRBD1	TRBV9	TRBJ1-4	NA	CASSQGTGRGEKLFF	TGTGCCAGCAGCCAAGGGACAGGGCGGGGTGAAAAACTGTTTTTT
NA	TRBV6-1	TRBJ1-1	NA	CASQPSVSEAFF	TGTGCCAGCCAGCCGAGCGTTTCCGAAGCTTTCTTT
NA	TRBV7-2	TRBJ2-1	NA	CASSLGSNLVNEQFF	TGTGCCAGCAGCCTCGGGAGTAATTTAGTCAATGAGCAGTTCTTC
TRBD1	TRBV19	TRBJ1-5	few	CASSNLDRNQHF	TGTGCCAGTAGTAACCTGGACAGGAACCAGCATTTT
TRBD1	TRBV5-6	TRBJ2-5	NA	CASSFGQGQETQYF	TGTGCCAGCAGCTTTGGACAGGGACAAGAGACCCAGTACTTC
NA	TRBV10-3	TRBJ1-2	NA	CAISEPRGEDYGYTF	TGTGCCATCAGTGAGCCTAGGGGTGAGGACTATGGCTACACCTTC
NA	TRBV9	TRBJ2-3	NA	CASSVDGQIQDTQYF	TGTGCCAGCAGCGTAGATGGGCAGATTCAAGATACGCAGTATTTT
TRBD1	TRBV11-2	TRBJ1-6	few	CASSLEVGGPNSPLHF	TGTGCCAGCAGCTTAGAAGTAGGGGGCCCTAATTCACCCCTCCACTTT
NA	TRBV5-4	TRBJ1-5	NA	CASSLDRGGQPQHF	TGTGCCAGCAGCTTGGACCGGGGAGGTCAGCCCCAGCATTTT
NA	TRBV9	TRBJ2-7	NA	CASSVLGASYEQYF	TGTGCCAGCAGCGTATTGGGGGCTTCCTACGAGCAGTACTTC
NA	TRBV5-5	TRBJ2-7	NA	CASSLTPGAYEQYF	TGTGCCAGCAGCTTGACCCCAGGGGCCTACGAGCAGTACTTC
NA	TRBV6-5	TRBJ1-2	NA	CASTQRGYGYTF	TGTGCCAGCACCCAACGGGGGTATGGCTACACCTTC
NA	TRBV19	TRBJ1-2	NA	CASSTRGGGYTF	TGTGCCAGTAGTACTCGGGGTGGTGGCTACACCTTC
TRBD2	TRBV5-8	TRBJ2-7	NA	CASRTSGATYEQYF	TGTGCCAGCAGGACTAGCGGTGCTACCTACGAGCAGTACTTC
NA	TRBV3-1/TRBV3-2	TRBJ2-2	NA	CASSQAGLNTGELFF	TGTGCCAGCAGCCAAGCGGGACTGAACACCGGGGAGCTGTTTTTT
NA	TRBV2	TRBJ1-4	NA	CASTSPLNEKLFF	TGTGCCAGCACGTCCCCCCTTAATGAAAAACTGTTTTTT
NA	TRBV24-1	TRBJ1-1	NA	CATMGVGGTEAFF	TGTGCCACCATGGGAGTCGGGGGCACTGAAGCTTTCTTT
TRBD1	TRBV24-1	TRBJ2-3	once	CATSRGDRVRTDTQYF	TGTGCCACCAGCCGTGGGGACAGGGTGAGAACAGATACGCAGTATTTT
TRBD1	TRBV3-1/TRBV3-2	TRBJ1-3	NA	CASSDPSGGLTSGNTIYF	TGTGCCAGCAGCGACCCTTCAGGGGGCCTTACCTCTGGAAACACCATATATTTT
NA	TRBV6-5	TRBJ2-1	once	CASGNRVTYNEQFF	TGTGCCAGCGGAAACAGGGTTACCTACAATGAGCAGTTCTTC
NA	TRBV10-3	TRBJ1-1	NA	CAISEQAGKFTEAFF	TGTGCCATCAGTGAACAGGCGGGGAAATTCACTGAAGCTTTCTTT
TRBD2	TRBV7-2	TRBJ2-2	NA	CASRWGGPGTGELFF	TGTGCCAGCAGGTGGGGAGGGCCTGGTACCGGGGAGCTGTTTTTT
TRBD1	TRBV30	TRBJ2-7	few	CAWSPGQGVYEQYF	TGTGCCTGGAGTCCGGGACAGGGAGTATACGAGCAGTACTTC
TRBD1	TRBV18	TRBJ2-7	NA	CASSPYRGEDEQYF	TGTGCCAGCTCACCGTACAGGGGTGAGGACGAGCAGTACTTC
NA	TRBV4-3	TRBJ2-1	once	CASSQDWGAYNEQFF	TGCGCCAGCAGCCAAGATTGGGGGGCCTACAATGAGCAGTTCTTC
NA	TRBV7-3	TRBJ2-1	NA	CASSLRQTDKSSSYNEQFF	TGTGCCAGCAGCTTAAGGCAGACGGACAAGTCGAGCTCCTACAATGAGCAGTTCTTC
TRBD2	TRBV24-1	TRBJ2-1	NA	CATSDQNSGGPYNEQFF	TGTGCCACCAGTGATCAAAATAGCGGGGGTCCCTACAATGAGCAGTTCTTC
NA	TRBV15	TRBJ1-2	NA	CATSTLGGVLYGYTF	TGTGCCACCAGCACCTTGGGGGGGGTCCTCTATGGCTACACCTTC
TRBD1	TRBV29-1	TRBJ2-5	NA	CSSQTGVETQYF	TGCAGCTCGCAGACAGGGGTCGAGACCCAGTACTTC
NA	TRBV29-1	TRBJ2-5	NA	CSVESFAGPRETQYF	TGCAGCGTTGAATCTTTCGCAGGGCCCAGGGAGACCCAGTACTTC